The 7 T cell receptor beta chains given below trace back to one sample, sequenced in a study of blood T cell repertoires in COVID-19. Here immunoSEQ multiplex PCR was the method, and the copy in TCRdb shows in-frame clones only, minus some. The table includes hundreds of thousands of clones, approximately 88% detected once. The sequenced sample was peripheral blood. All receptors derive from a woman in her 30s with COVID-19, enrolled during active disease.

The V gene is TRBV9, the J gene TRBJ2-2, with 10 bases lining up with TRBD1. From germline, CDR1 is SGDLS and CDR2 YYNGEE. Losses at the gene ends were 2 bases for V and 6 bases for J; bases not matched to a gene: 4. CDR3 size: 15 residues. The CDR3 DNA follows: TGTGCCAGCAGCGTCTCGACAGGGGGCTCCGGGGAGCTGTTTTTT. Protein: CASSVSTGGSGELFF.

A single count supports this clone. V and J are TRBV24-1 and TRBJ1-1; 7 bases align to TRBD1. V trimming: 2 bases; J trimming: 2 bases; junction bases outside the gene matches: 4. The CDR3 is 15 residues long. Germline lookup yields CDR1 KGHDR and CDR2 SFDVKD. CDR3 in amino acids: CATSDSDRDNTEAFF. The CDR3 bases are TGTGCCACCAGTGATTCCGACAGGGACAACACTGAAGCTTTCTTT.

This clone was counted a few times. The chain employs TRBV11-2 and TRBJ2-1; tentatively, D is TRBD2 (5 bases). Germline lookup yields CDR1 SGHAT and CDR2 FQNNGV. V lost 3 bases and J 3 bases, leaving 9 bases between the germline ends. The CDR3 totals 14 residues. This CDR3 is CASSFERVYNEQFF. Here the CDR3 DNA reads TGTGCCAGCAGCTTCGAGAGGGTCTACAATGAGCAGTTCTTC. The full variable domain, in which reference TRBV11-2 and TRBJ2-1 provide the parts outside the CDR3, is EAGVAQSPRYKIIEKRQSVAFWCNPISGHATLYWYQQILGQGPKLLIQFQNNGVVDDSQLPKDRFSAERLKGVDSTLKIQPAKLEDSAVYLCASSFERVYNEQFFGPGTRLTVL.

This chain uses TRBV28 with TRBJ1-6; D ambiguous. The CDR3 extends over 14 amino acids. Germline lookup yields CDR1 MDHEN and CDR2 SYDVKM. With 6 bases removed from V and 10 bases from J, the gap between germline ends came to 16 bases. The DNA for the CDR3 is TGTGCCAGCAGGAGGGTAGGAATAGGCTCACCCCTCCACTTT. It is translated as CASRRVGIGSPLHF. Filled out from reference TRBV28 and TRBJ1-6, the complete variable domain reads DVKVTQSSRYLVKRTGEKVFLECVQDMDHENMFWYRQDPGLGLRLIYFSYDVKMKEKGDIPEGYSVSREKKERFSLILESASTNQTSMYLCASRRVGIGSPLHFGNGTRLTVT.

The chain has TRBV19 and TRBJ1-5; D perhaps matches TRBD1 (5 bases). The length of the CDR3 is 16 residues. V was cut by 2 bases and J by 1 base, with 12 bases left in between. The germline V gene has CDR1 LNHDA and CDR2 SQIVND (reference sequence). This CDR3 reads CASSIRGGESNQPQHF. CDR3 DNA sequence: TGTGCCAGTAGTATAAGAGGAGGGGAGAGCAATCAGCCCCAGCATTTT.

Here the CDR3 reads CASSLAGGYEQFF. DNA for the CDR3: TGTGCCAGCAGTTTGGCAGGGGGATATGAGCAGTTCTTC. V and J are TRBV28 and TRBJ2-1, with 7 bases matching TRBD1. The CDR3 consists of 13 residues. Germline V CDR1 and CDR2: MDHEN, SYDVKM. Germline trimming cut 3 bases from V and 8 bases from J; bases unmatched to any gene: 4.

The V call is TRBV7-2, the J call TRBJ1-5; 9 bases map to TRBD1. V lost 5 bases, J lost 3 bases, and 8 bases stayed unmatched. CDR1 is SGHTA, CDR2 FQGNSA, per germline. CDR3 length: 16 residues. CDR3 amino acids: CASSAGTGWFNQPQHF. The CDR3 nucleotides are TGTGCCAGCAGCGCCGGGACAGGGTGGTTCAATCAGCCCCAGCATTTT.